This entry lists 2 T cell receptor beta chains sequenced from one sample in a study of response to subunit inactivated influenza vaccine. TCRdb re-analysed the RT-PCR reads in MiXCR, keeping a single row per CDR3 protein. The sample shows about 780,000 distinct CDR3 sequences, about 18% of them seen only once. Sequencing was performed on PBMCs from blood, taken 5 days after vaccination. These receptors originate from a man aged 45-65 years who received an inactivated influenza vaccine.

This clonotype has only a few counts. This sequence joins TRBV7-9 and TRBJ2-3; 9 bases match TRBD2. The trim removed 3 bases at V and 3 bases at J, leaving 4 bases unmatched. The CDR3 totals 15 residues. Germline CDR1 SEHNR, CDR2 FQNEAQ (reference sequence). This CDR3 reads CASSLRLAATDTQYF. The CDR3 DNA follows: TGTGCCAGCAGCTTGAGACTAGCGGCGACAGATACGCAGTATTTT.

The chain is built from TRBV6-2 or TRBV6-3 and TRBJ2-7; TRBD2 matches at 11 bases. V gave up 5 bases and J gave up 2 bases; unmatched junction bases: 5. The CDR3 is 15 amino acids. CDR1 is MNHEY and CDR2 is SVGEGT in the germline V gene. The chain's CDR3 is CASSPSGRSTYEQYF. DNA for the CDR3: TGTGCCAGCAGTCCTAGCGGGAGGTCTACCTACGAGCAGTACTTC.